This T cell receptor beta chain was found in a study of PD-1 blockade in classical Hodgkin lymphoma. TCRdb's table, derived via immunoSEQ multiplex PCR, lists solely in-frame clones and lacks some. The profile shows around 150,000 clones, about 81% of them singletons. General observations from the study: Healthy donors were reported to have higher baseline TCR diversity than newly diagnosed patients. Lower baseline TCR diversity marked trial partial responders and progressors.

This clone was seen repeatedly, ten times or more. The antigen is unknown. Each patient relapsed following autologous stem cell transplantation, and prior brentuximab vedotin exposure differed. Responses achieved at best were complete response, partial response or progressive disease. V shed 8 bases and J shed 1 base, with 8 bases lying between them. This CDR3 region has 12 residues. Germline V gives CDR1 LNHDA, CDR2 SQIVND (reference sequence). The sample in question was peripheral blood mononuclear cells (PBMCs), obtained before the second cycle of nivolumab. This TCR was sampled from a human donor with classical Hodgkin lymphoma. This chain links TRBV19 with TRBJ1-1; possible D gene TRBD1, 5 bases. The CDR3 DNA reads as TGTGCCAGTCACAGGAAGAACACTGAAGCTTTCTTT. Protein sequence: CASHRKNTEAFF.